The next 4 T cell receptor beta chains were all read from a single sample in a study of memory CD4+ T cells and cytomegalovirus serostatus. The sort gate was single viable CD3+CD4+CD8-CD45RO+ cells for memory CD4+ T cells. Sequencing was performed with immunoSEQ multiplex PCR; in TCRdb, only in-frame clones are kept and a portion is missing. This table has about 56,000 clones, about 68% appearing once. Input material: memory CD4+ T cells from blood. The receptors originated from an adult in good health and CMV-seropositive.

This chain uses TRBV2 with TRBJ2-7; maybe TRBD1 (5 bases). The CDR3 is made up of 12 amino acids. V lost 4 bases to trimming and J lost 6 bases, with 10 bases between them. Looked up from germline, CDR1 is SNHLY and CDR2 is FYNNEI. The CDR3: CASSAQGSEQYV. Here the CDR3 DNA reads TGTGCCAGCAGTGCCCAGGGTTCCGAGCAGTACGTC.

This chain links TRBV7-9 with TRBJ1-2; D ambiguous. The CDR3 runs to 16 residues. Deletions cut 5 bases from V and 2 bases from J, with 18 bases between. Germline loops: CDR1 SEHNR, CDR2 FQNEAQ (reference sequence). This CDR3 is CASSLGSAGRNYGYTF. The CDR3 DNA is TGTGCCAGCAGCCTGGGGTCGGCGGGAAGGAACTATGGCTACACCTTC.

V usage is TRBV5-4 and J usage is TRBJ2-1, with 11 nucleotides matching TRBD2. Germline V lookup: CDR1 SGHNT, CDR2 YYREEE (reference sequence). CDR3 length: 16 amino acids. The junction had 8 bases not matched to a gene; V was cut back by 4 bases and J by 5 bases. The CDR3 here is CASSPMGLADHNEQFF. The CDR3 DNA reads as TGTGCCAGCAGCCCAATGGGACTAGCGGATCACAATGAGCAGTTCTTC.

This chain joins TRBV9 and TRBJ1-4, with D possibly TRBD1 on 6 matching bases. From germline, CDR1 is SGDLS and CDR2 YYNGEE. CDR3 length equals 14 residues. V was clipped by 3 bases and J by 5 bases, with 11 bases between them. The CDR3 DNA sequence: TGTGCCAGCAGCGCCGGACAGATAAATGAAAAACTGTTTTTT. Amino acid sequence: CASSAGQINEKLFF.